One sample yielded the 25 T cell receptor beta chains listed below, sequenced in a study of cytomegalovirus exposure and HLA in healthy donors. The PCR made use of 60 Vbeta and 13 Jbeta primers. Clones were sequenced by immunoSEQ multiplex PCR, and TCRdb holds only the in-frame ones, with some missing. Of around 150,000 clones listed, almost 80% are singletons. The sequencing input was PBMCs. The receptors come from a middle-aged man in good health and CMV-seropositive.

Remarks on this clone: The junction shows a germline mismatch at one end, possibly a read error. Within the sample, other DNA sequences also encode this same CDR3. This rearrangement joins TRBV7-8 to TRBJ1-4; a weak D match, TRBD1 (5 bases). The germline gives CDR1 SGHVS, CDR2 FQNEAQ. The CDR3 has 15 residues. CDR3 amino acids: CASSLRGLSNEKLFF. Written as DNA, the CDR3 is TGTGCCAGTAGCTTGCGGGGCTTAAGTAATGAAAAACTGTTTTTT.

The chain couples TRBV15 to TRBJ1-5; 9 bases fit TRBD1. Germline V gives CDR1 LNHNV, CDR2 YYDKDF (reference sequence). The CDR3 consists of 15 residues. V shed 4 bases, J shed 4 bases, and the junction held 5 bases outside the gene matches. This chain's CDR3 is CATSIDRGENQPQHF. As DNA, the CDR3 is TGTGCCACCAGCATCGACAGGGGGGAGAATCAGCCCCAGCATTTT.

This sequence joins TRBV5-6 and TRBJ2-6, with 8 bases lining up with TRBD1. The germline V gene encodes CDR1 SGHDT and CDR2 YYEEEE. V lost 0 bases and J lost 0; bases outside the gene matches: 8. CDR3 length: 19 residues. CDR3 amino acids: CASSLVGTGWGSGANVLTF. Here the CDR3 DNA reads TGTGCCAGCAGCTTGGTGGGGACAGGATGGGGCTCTGGGGCCAACGTCCTGACTTTC.

The chain uses TRBV9 and TRBJ2-3; D perhaps matches TRBD1 (5 bases). Per germline, CDR1 SGDLS and CDR2 YYNGEE. V was clipped by 2 bases and J by 1 base, with 8 bases between them. This CDR3 comprises 14 residues. DNA of the CDR3: TGTGCCAGCAGCGTCCTACAGGGCACAGATACGCAGTATTTT. It is translated as CASSVLQGTDTQYF.

This sequence joins TRBV19 and TRBJ1-5; maybe TRBD1 (6 bases). CDR1 is LNHDA, CDR2 SQIVND, per germline (reference sequence). The CDR3 covers 16 residues. Trimming shortened V by 3 bases and J by 0 bases, and 12 bases separated the two germline ends. The CDR3 DNA is TGTGCCAGTAGTATTCGGACAGACCGTAGCAATCAGCCCCAGCATTTT. Amino acids: CASSIRTDRSNQPQHF.

V usage is TRBV10-3 and J usage is TRBJ1-5, with D perhaps matching TRBD1 (5 bases). CDR1 and CDR2 (germline): ENHRY, SYGVKD. The V and J ends lost 10 bases and 9 bases respectively, with 22 bases between them. The CDR3 is 14 amino acids. The CDR3: CATRTELGQGPQHF. The CDR3 DNA is TGTGCCACCAGGACGGAACTTGGCCAGGGGCCCCAGCATTTT.

This rearrangement joins TRBV6-1 to TRBJ2-3, with TRBD2 matching 8 bases. CDR1 and CDR2 from the germline V gene are MNHNS and SASEGT. The ends lost 1 base at V and 2 bases at J; junction bases unmatched: 5. This CDR3 has 16 amino acids. CDR3 loop: CASSEVQRGNTDTQYF. The CDR3 nucleotides are TGTGCCAGCAGTGAAGTCCAGCGGGGGAACACAGATACGCAGTATTTT.

In its sample, this clone was seen a few times. The chain employs TRBV5-4 and TRBJ2-2; 9 nucleotides align to TRBD1. This CDR3 is 16 amino acids long. Trimming removed 5 bases from V and 2 bases from J; junction bases left unmatched: 7. CDR1 is SGHNT, CDR2 YYREEE, per germline (reference sequence). The CDR3 sequence: CASSLWTGVNTGELFF. The CDR3 coding sequence is TGTGCCAGCAGTCTCTGGACAGGGGTAAACACCGGGGAGCTGTTTTTT.

The chain uses TRBV7-6 and TRBJ1-2; 7 nucleotides line up with TRBD1. The junction had 11 bases not matched to a gene; V was cut back by 8 bases and J by 8 bases. There are 13 residues in the CDR3. The germline V gene encodes CDR1 SGHVS and CDR2 FNYEAQ. The CDR3 loop reads CASGPTGKSGYTF. The CDR3 region has the DNA TGTGCCAGCGGCCCGACAGGGAAATCGGGCTACACCTTC.

The chain carries TRBV9 and TRBJ1-2; D is possibly TRBD1 (6 bases). V was pared by 3 bases and J by 8 bases, with 11 bases between. Per the germline V gene, CDR1 is SGDLS and CDR2 is YYNGEE. CDR3 size: 12 residues. This chain's CDR3 is CASSGQAEGYTF. The CDR3 nucleotides are TGTGCCAGCAGCGGACAGGCGGAGGGCTACACCTTC.

The rearrangement uses TRBV5-6 and TRBJ1-5; a possible D gene is TRBD1 (5 bases). Germline CDR1 reads SGHDT; CDR2 reads YYEEEE. V was pared by 3 bases and J by 0 bases, with 16 bases between. This CDR3 has 17 amino acids. The CDR3 bases are TGTGCCAGCAGCTCAAGCGGCGGGGCATATAGCAATCAGCCCCAGCATTTT. Its translation is CASSSSGGAYSNQPQHF.

V gene TRBV7-6 combines with J gene TRBJ1-5, with D possibly TRBD1 on 6 matching bases. Trimming removed 5 bases at V and 5 bases at J, with 10 bases between. Germline V gives CDR1 SGHVS, CDR2 FNYEAQ. CDR3 size: 13 residues. CDR3 residues: CASSMNRDQPQHF. The CDR3 DNA sequence: TGTGCCAGCAGCATGAACAGGGATCAGCCCCAGCATTTT. Combining the CDR3 with reference TRBV7-6 and TRBJ1-5 gives the whole variable domain GAGVSQSPRYKVTKRGQDVALRCDPISGHVSLYWYRQALGQGPEFLTYFNYEAQQDKSGLPNDRFSAERPEGSISTLTIQRTEQRDSAMYRCASSMNRDQPQHFGDGTRLSIL.

The V gene is TRBV4-2, the J gene TRBJ2-7; 11 bases line up with TRBD2. J lost 4 bases, V lost 2 bases, and 7 bases had no gene match. From germline, CDR1 is LGHNA and CDR2 YNFKEQ. The CDR3 covers 16 residues. Here the CDR3 reads CASSQQLSGGAYEQYF. CDR3 bases: TGTGCCAGCAGCCAACAGCTTAGCGGGGGGGCGTACGAGCAGTACTTC.

This chain connects TRBV5-1 to TRBJ2-7; weak D call: TRBD1 (5 bases). The CDR3 runs to 12 residues. Trimming pared 3 bases from V and 7 bases from J, leaving 11 bases between. Germline CDR1 is SGHRS and CDR2 is YFSETQ. The CDR3 protein is CASSSLGQEQYF. CDR3 coding DNA: TGCGCCAGCAGCTCGCTCGGACAAGAGCAGTACTTC.

V and J are TRBV18 and TRBJ2-3, with 13 bases matching TRBD2. Germline lookup yields CDR1 KGHSH and CDR2 LQKENI. After removal of 1 base from V and 0 bases from J, the junction contained 7 bases not matched to a gene. There are 19 residues in the CDR3. The CDR3 loop is CASSPRLAGGPASTDTQYF. CDR3 coding DNA: TGTGCCAGCTCACCACGACTAGCGGGGGGACCAGCTAGCACAGATACGCAGTATTTT.

The chain couples TRBV11-2 to TRBJ2-5; unclear D gene. The V gene lost 2 bases and the J gene lost 5 bases, with 15 bases spanning the gap. Germline CDR1 reads SGHAT; CDR2 reads FQNNGV. The CDR3 covers 15 residues. CDR3 nucleotide sequence: TGTGCCAGCAGCTTAACTGGCGGAATTGTGGAGACCCAGTACTTC. It yields the protein CASSLTGGIVETQYF.

V usage is TRBV7-8 and J usage is TRBJ2-5; D remains unclear. Trimming left V 1 base short and J 4 bases short, with 13 bases between. CDR1 is SGHVS and CDR2 is FQNEAQ in the germline V gene. The CDR3 is made up of 15 amino acids. CDR3 residues: CASSLGTIKVETQYF. The CDR3 DNA reads TGTGCCAGCAGCTTAGGTACAATAAAAGTAGAGACCCAGTACTTC. Combining the CDR3 with reference TRBV7-8 and TRBJ2-5 gives the whole variable domain GAGVSQSPRYKVAKRGQDVALRCDPISGHVSLFWYQQALGQGPEFLTYFQNEAQLDKSGLPSDRFFAERPEGSVSTLKIQRTQQEDSAVYLCASSLGTIKVETQYFGPGTRLLVL.

This clone was counted a few times. The genes are TRBV2 and TRBJ1-4; no definite D call. V lost 3 bases and J 11 bases, leaving 16 bases between the germline ends. The CDR3 totals 14 residues. The germline V gene has CDR1 SNHLY and CDR2 FYNNEI. In nucleotides, the CDR3 is TGTGCCAGCAGTGATCTGGGTAGGGAGATCAAACTGTTTTTT. The encoded protein is CASSDLGREIKLFF.

This chain joins TRBV10-3 and TRBJ2-7; 10 bases align to TRBD2. Germline CDR1 ENHRY, CDR2 SYGVKD. The CDR3 extends over 16 amino acids. Losses at the gene ends were 0 bases for V and 1 base for J; bases not matched to a gene: 3. DNA for the CDR3: TGTGCCATCAGTGAGTCTGCTAGCGGGGGATCCTACGAGCAGTACTTC. Translating it yields CAISESASGGSYEQYF.

In this sample, this clone turned up a few times. The V call is TRBV5-1, the J call TRBJ1-1; D ambiguous. The V end lost 4 bases, the J end lost 4 bases, and 14 bases lay between the germline ends. Per germline, CDR1 SGHRS and CDR2 YFSETQ. The CDR3 has 14 amino acids. CDR3 DNA: TGCGCCAGCAGCCGCGCGCCAGGAGGCACTGAAGCTTTCTTT. It yields the protein CASSRAPGGTEAFF. Variable domain in full (rest from reference TRBV5-1 and TRBJ1-1): KAGVTQTPRYLIKTRGQQVTLSCSPISGHRSVSWYQQTPGQGLQFLFEYFSETQRNKGNFPGRFSGRQFSNSRSEMNVSTLELGDSALYLCASSRAPGGTEAFFGQGTRLTVV.

This clone appeared once. Germline and junction disagree at one end, which may indicate a read error. This chain connects TRBV7-9 to TRBJ1-3, with 8 positions matching TRBD1. Germline-derived CDR1 and CDR2 are SEHNR and FQNEAQ (reference sequence). The CDR3 consists of 17 residues. The CDR3 loop reads CSSSSGRTGSSGNTIYF. The DNA for the CDR3 is TGTTCCAGCAGCTCCGGTCGGACAGGGAGCTCTGGAAACACCATATATTTT.

This clone has just a few counts. This chain links TRBV2 with TRBJ2-3; the match to TRBD2 covers 9 bases. Germline CDR1 and CDR2: SNHLY and FYNNEI. Trimming took 8 bases from V and 2 from J; bases not matched to a gene: 11. This CDR3 has 16 residues. CDR3 in DNA: TGTGCCAGCTCCCTGGGGCGGGGGGGATCCACAGATACGCAGTATTTT. Encoded protein: CASSLGRGGSTDTQYF.

The genes are TRBV6-1 and TRBJ2-7; the D is unclear. The germline V gene encodes CDR1 MNHNS and CDR2 SASEGT. The CDR3 is 10 amino acids. The germline V and J ends were trimmed by 8 bases and 13 bases, with 15 bases remaining between them. Here the CDR3 reads CASFPGAAYV. DNA for the CDR3: TGTGCCAGCTTCCCCGGAGCAGCCTACGTC.

This clone has only a few counts. The chain is built from TRBV4-1 and TRBJ1-6, with 7 bases that match TRBD1. Unmatched junction bases numbered 9, after V lost 2 bases and J lost 5 bases. This CDR3 has 17 residues. CDR1 is MGHRA, CDR2 YSYEKL, per germline. The CDR3 region is CASSQLGTGEHNSPLHF. The CDR3 nucleotides are TGCGCCAGCAGCCAATTGGGAACAGGGGAACATAATTCACCCCTCCACTTT.

The chain has TRBV19 and TRBJ1-2; no clear D gene. Germline CDR1 is LNHDA and CDR2 is SQIVND (reference sequence). The CDR3 covers 15 residues. V was clipped by 5 bases and J by 2 bases, with 15 bases between them. The CDR3 nucleotides read TGTGCCAGTAGTGAGCCCGTCGATGTAAACTATGGCTACACCTTC. Its protein is CASSEPVDVNYGYTF. Drawing the rest from reference TRBV19 and TRBJ1-2, the complete variable domain is DGGITQSPKYLFRKEGQNVTLSCEQNLNHDAMYWYRQDPGQGLRLIYYSQIVNDFQKGDIAEGYSVSREKKESFPLTVTSAQKNPTAFYLCASSEPVDVNYGYTFGSGTRLTVV.